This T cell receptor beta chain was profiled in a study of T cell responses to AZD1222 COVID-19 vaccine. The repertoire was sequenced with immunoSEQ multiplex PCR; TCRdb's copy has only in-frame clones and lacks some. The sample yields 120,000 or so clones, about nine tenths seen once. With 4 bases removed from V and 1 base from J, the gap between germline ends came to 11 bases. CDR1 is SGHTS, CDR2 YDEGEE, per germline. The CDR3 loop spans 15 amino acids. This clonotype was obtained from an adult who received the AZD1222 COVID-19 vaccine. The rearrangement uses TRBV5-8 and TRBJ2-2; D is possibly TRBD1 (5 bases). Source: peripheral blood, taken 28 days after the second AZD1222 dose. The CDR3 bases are TGTGCCAGCAGCCTCGGACAAGTGAACACCGGGGAGCTGTTTTTT. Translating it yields CASSLGQVNTGELFF.